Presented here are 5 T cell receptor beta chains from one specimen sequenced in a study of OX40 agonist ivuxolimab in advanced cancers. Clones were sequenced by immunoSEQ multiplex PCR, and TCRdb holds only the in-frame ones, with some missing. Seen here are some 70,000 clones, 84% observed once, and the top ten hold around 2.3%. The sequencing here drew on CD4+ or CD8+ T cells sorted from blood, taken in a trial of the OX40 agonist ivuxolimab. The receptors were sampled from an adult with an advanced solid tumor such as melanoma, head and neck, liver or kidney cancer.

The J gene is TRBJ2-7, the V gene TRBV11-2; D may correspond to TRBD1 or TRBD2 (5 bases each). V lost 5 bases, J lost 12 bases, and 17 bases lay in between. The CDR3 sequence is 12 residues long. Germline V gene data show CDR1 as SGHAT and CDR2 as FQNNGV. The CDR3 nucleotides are TGTGCCAGCAGCCCCGGGGACGGATCTCTGTACTTC. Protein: CASSPGDGSLYF.

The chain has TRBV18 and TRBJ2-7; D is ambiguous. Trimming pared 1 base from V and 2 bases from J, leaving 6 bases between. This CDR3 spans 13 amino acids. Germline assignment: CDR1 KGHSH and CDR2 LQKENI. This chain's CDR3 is CASSPQLTYEQYF. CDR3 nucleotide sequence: TGTGCCAGCTCACCACAGCTTACCTACGAGCAGTACTTC. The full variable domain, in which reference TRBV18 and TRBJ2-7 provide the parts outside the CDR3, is NAGVMQNPRHLVRRRGQEARLRCSPMKGHSHVYWYRQLPEEGLKFMVYLQKENIIDESGMPKERFSAEFPKEGPSILRIQQVVRGDSAAYFCASSPQLTYEQYFGPGTRLTVT.

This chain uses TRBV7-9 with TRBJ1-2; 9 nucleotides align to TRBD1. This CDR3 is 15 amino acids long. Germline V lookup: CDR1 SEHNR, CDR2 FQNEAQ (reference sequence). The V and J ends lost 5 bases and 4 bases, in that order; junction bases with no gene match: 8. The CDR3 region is CASSPGDRDAYGYTF. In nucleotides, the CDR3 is TGTGCCAGCAGCCCCGGGGACAGGGATGCCTATGGCTACACCTTC.

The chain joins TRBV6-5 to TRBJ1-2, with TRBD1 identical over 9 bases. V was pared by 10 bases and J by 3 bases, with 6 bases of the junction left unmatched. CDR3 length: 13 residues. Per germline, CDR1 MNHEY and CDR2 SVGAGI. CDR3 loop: CATTGGAYYGYTF. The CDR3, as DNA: TGTGCCACCACAGGGGGCGCCTACTATGGCTACACCTTC.

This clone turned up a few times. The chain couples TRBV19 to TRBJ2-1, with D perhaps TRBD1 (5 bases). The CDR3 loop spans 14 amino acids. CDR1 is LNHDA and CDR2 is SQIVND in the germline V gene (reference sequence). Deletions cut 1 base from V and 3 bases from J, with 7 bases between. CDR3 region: CASSIGQGYNEQFF. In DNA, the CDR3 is TGTGCCAGTAGTATAGGTCAGGGCTACAATGAGCAGTTCTTC.